Listed below are T cell receptor beta chains from one sample, sequenced in a study of liver allograft versus peripheral blood T cells. TCRdb re-called the reads through MiXCR, storing one row per CDR3 protein. Recorded for this sample: some 55 distinct CDR3 sequences. Source of these receptors: a human patient who had a liver transplant. Among the T cells, some may be from the graft donor. CDR3s include the opening cysteine and the closing phenylalanine or tryptophan. Fields, in order: J gene, clone size, D gene, V gene, CDR3 protein, CDR3 DNA. The D gene is left open where the match is weak. Size tells how often a clone was seen (once, few, many) or the class of an expanded clone, and some rows leave it out.

TRBJ2-7,few,.,TRBV11-2,CASSLASGRSLEQYF,TGTGCCAGCAGCCTAGCATCAGGCAGAAGCCTCGAGCAGTACTTC
TRBJ2-3,.,TRBD2,TRBV5-6,CASRLIAGYSTDTQYF,TGTGCCAGCAGGCTTATAGCGGGGTATAGCACAGATACGCAGTATTTT
TRBJ2-5,large,TRBD2,TRBV6-5,CASSPLAGGPETQYF,TGTGCCAGCAGCCCACTAGCGGGGGGGCCAGAGACCCAGTACTTC
TRBJ2-1,hyperexpanded,TRBD2,TRBV18,CASSGAGESEQFF,TGTGCCAGCTCAGGAGCGGGGGAAAGTGAGCAGTTCTTC
TRBJ1-2,large,.,TRBV9,CASSARTGLDGYTF,TGTGCCAGCAGCGCCCGCACAGGGTTGGACGGCTACACCTTC
TRBJ2-1,.,TRBD2,TRBV5-6,CASSLEEREAYEQFF,TGTGCCAGCAGCTTGGAGGAGCGGGAGGCCTATGAGCAGTTCTTC
TRBJ2-7,few,TRBD2,TRBV7-9,CASSVTSGRAVYEQYF,TGTGCCAGCAGCGTGACTAGCGGGAGGGCTGTCTACGAGCAGTACTTC
TRBJ1-1,large,.,TRBV10-3,CAISGAGRHTEAFF,TGTGCCATCAGTGGGGCAGGCCGTCACACTGAAGCTTTCTTT
TRBJ1-2,many,TRBD1,TRBV5-5,CASSLVGDSVYGYTF,TGTGCCAGCAGCTTGGTAGGGGACAGCGTCTATGGCTACACCTTC
TRBJ1-2,.,.,TRBV10-3,CAISESGDPLYGYTF,TGTGCCATCAGTGAGTCAGGCGACCCTCTCTATGGCTACACCTTC
TRBJ1-2,.,TRBD1,TRBV27,CASSRQGASIHGYTF,TGTGCCAGCAGCCGACAGGGGGCATCGATTCATGGCTACACCTTC
TRBJ2-2,.,TRBD1,TRBV6-1,CASSLWTGPGELFF,TGTGCCAGCAGCCTTTGGACAGGGCCCGGGGAGCTGTTTTTT
TRBJ2-2,.,TRBD1,TRBV7-2,CASSFRQGIGELFF,TGTGCCAGCAGCTTCCGACAGGGAATCGGGGAGCTGTTTTTT
TRBJ1-1,few,TRBD1,TRBV6-1,CASSEDRYTEAFF,TGTGCCAGCAGTGAGGACAGGTACACTGAAGCTTTCTTT
TRBJ2-1,hyperexpanded,.,TRBV29-1,CSVGHEQFF,TGCAGCGTGGGCCATGAGCAGTTCTTC
TRBJ2-5,hyperexpanded,.,TRBV5-6,CASTMTGRETQYF,TGTGCCAGCACCATGACAGGGAGGGAGACCCAGTACTTC
TRBJ1-1,.,.,TRBV6-5,CASSPLEGITEAFF,TGTGCCAGCAGTCCCCTTGAGGGGATCACTGAAGCTTTCTTT
TRBJ2-7,medium-sized,.,TRBV20-1,CSARAGEIGEQYF,TGCAGTGCTAGAGCAGGGGAAATTGGTGAGCAGTACTTC
TRBJ2-1,large,.,TRBV6-1,CASSEVDYRVMSYNEQFF,TGTGCCAGCAGTGAAGTGGACTACAGGGTAATGTCCTACAATGAGCAGTTCTTC
TRBJ1-4,medium-sized,.,TRBV7-5,CISVSEARGTTNEKLFF,.
TRBJ1-5,large,.,TRBV24-1,CATSDFQGTQPQHF,TGTGCCACCAGTGATTTTCAGGGTACTCAGCCCCAGCATTTT
TRBJ2-5,medium-sized,.,TRBV27,CASSLWARGPQETQYF,TGTGCCAGCAGTTTATGGGCGCGGGGGCCCCAAGAGACCCAGTACTTC